One sample yielded the 5 T cell receptor beta chains listed below, sequenced in a study of T cell clonality in common variable immunodeficiency. Repertoires were generated with immunoSEQ multiplex PCR, while TCRdb's copy carries only in-frame clones and drops some. Recorded here are tens of thousands of clones, none singletons. Sequencing was carried out using peripheral blood mononuclear cells. The origin of the receptors is a person aged 18 to 75 in good health.

This clone was seen repeatedly, ten times or more. Coverage ceases 3 residues before the CDR3 finishes, and the germline J gene fills in the end. V and J are TRBV5-1 and TRBJ2-7; TRBD2 agrees at 7 bases. The CDR3 spans 15 residues. V shed 0 bases and J 3 bases; nucleotides not matched to a gene: 6. Germline CDR1 is SGHRS and CDR2 is YFSETQ. The CDR3 loop reads CASSLEFSSGYEQYF. The sequenced part of the CDR3 DNA is TGCGCCAGCAGCTTGGAATTTTCTAGCGGCTACGAG.

The table lists this clone with many counts. The CDR3: CASRGLAGGSGANVLTF. The covered CDR3 bases are TGTGCCAGCAGGGGACTAGCGGGAGGGTCTGGGGCCAACGTC. The chain joins TRBV6-2 or TRBV6-3 to TRBJ2-6; 16 bases agree with TRBD2. The read finishes 3 residues shy of the CDR3 end, and the germline J gene is used to complete it. The CDR3 sequence is 17 residues long. Germline CDR1 and CDR2: MNHEY and SVGEGT. Losses at the gene ends were 6 bases for V and 1 base for J; bases not matched to a gene: 0.

This clone was observed many times. The read ends 3 residues before the CDR3 terminus; that terminus is restored from the germline J gene. The chain joins TRBV7-8 to TRBJ1-5; D gene uncertain. Looked up from germline, CDR1 is SGHVS and CDR2 is FQNEAQ. This CDR3 contains 15 residues. Trimming pared 2 bases from V and 1 base from J, leaving 9 bases between. CDR3 bases read: TGTGCCAGCAGCTTAAATATGTTGAGCAATCAGCCC. Translation gives CASSLNMLSNQP. The whole CDR3 region reads CASSLNMLSNQPQHF.

This clone occurred many times. The sequence runs out 3 residues before the end of the CDR3; the remainder is reconstructed from the germline J gene. This chain links TRBV5-1 with TRBJ2-5, with 7 positions matching TRBD1. V shed 2 bases and J 5 bases; nucleotides not matched to a gene: 12. This CDR3 comprises 16 residues. The germline V gene encodes CDR1 SGHRS and CDR2 YFSETQ. CDR3 protein: CASSFFTGVEMETQYF. The part of the CDR3 DNA that was read is TGCGCCAGCAGCTTTTTTACAGGGGTAGAGATGGAGACC.

Ten or more counts support this clone. The read ends 3 residues early relative to the CDR3; the germline J gene fills the gap. The V call is TRBV14, the J call TRBJ1-3; unclear D gene. V lost 4 bases and J lost 3, with 7 bases in between. Germline values: CDR1 SGHDN, CDR2 FVKESK. There are 13 residues in the CDR3. This chain's CDR3 is CASSRSGGNTIYF. Incomplete CDR3 DNA: TGTGCCAGCAGCCGCTCGGGTGGAAACACC.